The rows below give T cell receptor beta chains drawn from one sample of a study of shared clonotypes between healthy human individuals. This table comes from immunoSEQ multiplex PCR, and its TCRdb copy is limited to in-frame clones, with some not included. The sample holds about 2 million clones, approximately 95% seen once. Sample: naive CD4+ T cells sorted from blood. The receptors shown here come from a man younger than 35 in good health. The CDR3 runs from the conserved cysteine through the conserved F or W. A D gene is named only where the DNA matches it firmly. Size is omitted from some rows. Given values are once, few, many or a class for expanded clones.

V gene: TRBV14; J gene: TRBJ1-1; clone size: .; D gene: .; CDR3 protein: CASSLDQLRTEAFF; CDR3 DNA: TGTGCCAGCAGTCTGGACCAGCTTCGCACTGAAGCTTTCTTT
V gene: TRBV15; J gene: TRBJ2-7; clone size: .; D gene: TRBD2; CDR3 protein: CATSSAPSGVYEQYF; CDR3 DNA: TGTGCCACCAGCAGTGCGCCTAGCGGAGTCTACGAGCAGTACTTC
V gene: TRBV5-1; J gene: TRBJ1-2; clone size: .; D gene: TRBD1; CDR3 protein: CASSPQGSYGYTF; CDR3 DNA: TGCGCCAGCAGCCCACAGGGGAGCTATGGCTACACCTTC
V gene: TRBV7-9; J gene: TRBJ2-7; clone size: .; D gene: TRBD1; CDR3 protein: CASSEGTGGRYEQYF; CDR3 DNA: TGTGCCAGCAGCGAGGGGACAGGGGGCAGGTACGAGCAGTACTTC
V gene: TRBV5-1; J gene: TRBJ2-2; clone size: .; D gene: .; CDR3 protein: CASSWGHLNTGELFF; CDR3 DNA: TGCGCCAGCAGCTGGGGACACCTGAACACCGGGGAGCTGTTTTTT
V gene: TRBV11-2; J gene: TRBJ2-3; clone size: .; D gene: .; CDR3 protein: CASSRLITDTQYF; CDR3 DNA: TGTGCCAGCAGCCGCCTAATAACAGATACGCAGTATTTT
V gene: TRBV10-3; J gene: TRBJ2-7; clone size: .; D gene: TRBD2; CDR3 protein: CAISESPPTSANYEQYF; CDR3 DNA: TGTGCCATCAGTGAGTCACCCCCGACTAGCGCCAACTACGAGCAGTACTTC
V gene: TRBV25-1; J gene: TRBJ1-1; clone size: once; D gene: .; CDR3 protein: CASSEMWNTEAFF; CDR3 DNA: TGTGCCAGCAGTGAAATGTGGAACACTGAAGCTTTCTTT
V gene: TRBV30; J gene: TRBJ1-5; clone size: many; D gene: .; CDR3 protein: CAWSVQGNQPQHF; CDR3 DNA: TGTGCCTGGAGTGTACAGGGCAATCAGCCCCAGCATTTT
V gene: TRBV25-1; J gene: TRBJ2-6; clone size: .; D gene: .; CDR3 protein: CASSGIGSGANVLTF; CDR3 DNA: TGTGCCAGCAGCGGCATTGGCTCGGGGGCCAACGTCCTGACTTTC
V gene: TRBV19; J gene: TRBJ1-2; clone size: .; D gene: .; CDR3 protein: CASSLVSYGYTF; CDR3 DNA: TGTGCCAGTAGCCTCGTTTCGTATGGCTACACCTTC
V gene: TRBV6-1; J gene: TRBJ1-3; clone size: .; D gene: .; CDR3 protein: CASSSRGLGRTIYF; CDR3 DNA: TGTGCCAGCAGTTCTCGGGGCCTGGGCAGGACCATATATTTT
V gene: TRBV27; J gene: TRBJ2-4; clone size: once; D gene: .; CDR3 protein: CASSLARRGIQYF; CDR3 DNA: TGTGCCAGCAGTTTAGCCCGCCGGGGCATTCAGTACTTC
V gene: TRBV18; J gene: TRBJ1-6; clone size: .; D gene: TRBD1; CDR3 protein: CASSPYGQGYNSPLHF; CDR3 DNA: TGTGCCAGCTCACCCTACGGACAGGGCTATAATTCACCCCTCCACTTT
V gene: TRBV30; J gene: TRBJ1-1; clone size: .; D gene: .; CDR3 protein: CAWGAGPDTEAFF; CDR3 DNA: TGTGCCTGGGGGGCCGGACCAGACACTGAAGCTTTCTTT
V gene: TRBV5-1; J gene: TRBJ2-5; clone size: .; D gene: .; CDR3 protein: CASSLEHHQETQYF; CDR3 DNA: TGCGCCAGCAGCTTGGAACACCACCAAGAGACCCAGTACTTC
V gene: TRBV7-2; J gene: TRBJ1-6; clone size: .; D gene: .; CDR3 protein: CASTSWDKTNSPLHF; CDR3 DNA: TGTGCCAGCACCTCCTGGGACAAGACTAATTCACCCCTCCACTTT
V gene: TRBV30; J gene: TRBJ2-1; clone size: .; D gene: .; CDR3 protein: CAWSGGKYEQFF; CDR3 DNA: TGTGCCTGGAGTGGGGGAAAATATGAGCAGTTCTTC
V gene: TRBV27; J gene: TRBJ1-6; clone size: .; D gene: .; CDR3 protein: CASSLEIRGNSPLHF; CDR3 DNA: TGTGCCAGCAGTTTGGAGATTAGGGGAAATTCACCCCTCCACTTT
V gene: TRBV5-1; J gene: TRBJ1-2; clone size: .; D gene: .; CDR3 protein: CASAREGVDGYTF; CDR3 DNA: TGCGCCAGCGCAAGGGAAGGGGTGGATGGCTACACCTTC
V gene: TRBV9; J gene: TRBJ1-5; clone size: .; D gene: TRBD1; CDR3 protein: CASSVEGQRYNQPQHF; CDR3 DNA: TGTGCCAGCAGCGTGGAGGGACAGCGTTACAATCAGCCCCAGCATTTT
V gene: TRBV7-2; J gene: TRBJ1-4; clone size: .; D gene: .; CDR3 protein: CASSLVAGGKLFF; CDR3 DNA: TGTGCCAGCAGCTTAGTTGCGGGGGGAAAACTGTTTTTT
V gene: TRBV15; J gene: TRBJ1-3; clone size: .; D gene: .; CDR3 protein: CATSREEKVSGNTIYF; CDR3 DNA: TGTGCCACCAGCAGAGAGGAGAAGGTCTCTGGAAACACCATATATTTT
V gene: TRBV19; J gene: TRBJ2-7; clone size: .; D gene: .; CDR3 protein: CASSIGGNSYEQYF; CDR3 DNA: TGTGCCAGTAGTATAGGGGGAAATTCCTACGAGCAGTACTTC
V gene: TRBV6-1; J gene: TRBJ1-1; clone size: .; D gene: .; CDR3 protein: CATGAGTPYRTEAFF; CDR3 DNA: TGTGCCACAGGGGCCGGGACCCCTTATCGCACTGAAGCTTTCTTT
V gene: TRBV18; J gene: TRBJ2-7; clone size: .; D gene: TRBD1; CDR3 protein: CASSPRTTGTKNYEQYF; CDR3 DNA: TGTGCCAGCTCACCACGGACGACAGGGACCAAGAACTACGAGCAGTACTTC
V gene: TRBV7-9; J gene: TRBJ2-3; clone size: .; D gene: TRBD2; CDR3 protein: CASNPRGGRTDTQYF; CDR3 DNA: TGTGCCAGCAACCCACGGGGGGGTCGCACAGATACGCAGTATTTT
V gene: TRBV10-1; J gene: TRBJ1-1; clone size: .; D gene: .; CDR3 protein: CASSPGMNTEAFF; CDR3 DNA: TGCGCCAGCAGTCCAGGGATGAACACTGAAGCTTTCTTT
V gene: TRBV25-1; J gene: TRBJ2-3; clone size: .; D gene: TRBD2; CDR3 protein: CASSEMRGALDF; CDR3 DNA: TGTGCCAGCAGTGAGATGCGGGGGGCCTTGGATTTT
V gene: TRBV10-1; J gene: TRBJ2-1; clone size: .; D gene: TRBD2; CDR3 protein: CASTRTSPSYEQFF; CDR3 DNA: TGCGCCAGCACCAGGACTAGCCCGAGCTATGAGCAGTTCTTC
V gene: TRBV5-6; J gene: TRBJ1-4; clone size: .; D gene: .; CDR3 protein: CASSTRTTRSGKLFF; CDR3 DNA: TGTGCCAGCAGCACCCGGACGACCCGGTCAGGAAAACTGTTTTTT
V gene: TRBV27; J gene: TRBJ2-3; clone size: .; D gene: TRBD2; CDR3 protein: CASSFSTGGADTQYF; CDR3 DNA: TGTGCCAGCAGTTTTTCGACGGGGGGGGCAGATACGCAGTATTTT
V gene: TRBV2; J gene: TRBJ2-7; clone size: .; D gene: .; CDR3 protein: CASSETRYEQYF; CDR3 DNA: TGTGCCAGCAGTGAAACGCGCTACGAGCAGTACTTC
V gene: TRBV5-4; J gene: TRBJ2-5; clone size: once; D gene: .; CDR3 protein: CASSHQQLQETQYF; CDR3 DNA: TGTGCCAGCAGTCACCAACAACTCCAAGAGACCCAGTACTTC
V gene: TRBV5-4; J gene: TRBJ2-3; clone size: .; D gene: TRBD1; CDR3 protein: CASSLRGPSTDTQYF; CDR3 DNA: TGTGCCAGCAGCTTGAGGGGGCCGAGTACAGATACGCAGTATTTT
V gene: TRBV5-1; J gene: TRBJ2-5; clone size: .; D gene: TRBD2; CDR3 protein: CASSPGTSGYQETQYF; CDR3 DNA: TGCGCCAGCAGCCCCGGGACTAGCGGTTACCAAGAGACCCAGTACTTC
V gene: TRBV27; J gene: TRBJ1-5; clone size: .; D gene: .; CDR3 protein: CASSSGFGPQHF; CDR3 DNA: TGTGCCAGCAGTTCAGGATTTGGGCCCCAGCATTTT
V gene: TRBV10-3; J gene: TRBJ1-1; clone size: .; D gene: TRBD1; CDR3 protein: CATGTGGTTEAFF; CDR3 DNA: TGTGCCACCGGGACAGGGGGAACCACTGAAGCTTTCTTT
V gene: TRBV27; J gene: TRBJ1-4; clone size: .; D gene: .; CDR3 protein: CASASWGGNEKLFF; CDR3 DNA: TGTGCCAGCGCGAGCTGGGGCGGTAATGAAAAACTGTTTTTT
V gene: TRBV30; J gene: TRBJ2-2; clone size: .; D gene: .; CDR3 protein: CAWRGTEYTGELFF; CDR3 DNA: TGTGCCTGGAGAGGGACGGAGTACACCGGGGAGCTGTTTTTT
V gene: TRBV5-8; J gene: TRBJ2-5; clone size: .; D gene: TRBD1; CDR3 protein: CASSPFGTGDETQYF; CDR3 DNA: TGTGCCAGCAGCCCTTTCGGGACAGGGGACGAGACCCAGTACTTC
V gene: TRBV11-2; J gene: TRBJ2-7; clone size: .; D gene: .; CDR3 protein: CASSLEGADYEQYF; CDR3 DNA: TGTGCCAGCAGCTTAGAAGGGGCGGACTACGAGCAGTACTTC
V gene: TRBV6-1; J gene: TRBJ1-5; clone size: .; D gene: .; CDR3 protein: CASSVAGYSNQPQHF; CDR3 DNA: TGTGCCAGCAGTGTGGCCGGCTATAGCAATCAGCCCCAGCATTTT
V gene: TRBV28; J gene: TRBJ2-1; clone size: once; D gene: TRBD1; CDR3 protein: CASSSGQGKYNEQFF; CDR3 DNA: TGTGCCAGCTCGTCGGGACAGGGAAAGTACAATGAGCAGTTCTTC
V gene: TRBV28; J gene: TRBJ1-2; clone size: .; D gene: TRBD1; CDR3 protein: CASSPMDREAYYGYTF; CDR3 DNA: TGTGCCAGCAGCCCTATGGACAGGGAGGCCTACTATGGCTACACCTTC
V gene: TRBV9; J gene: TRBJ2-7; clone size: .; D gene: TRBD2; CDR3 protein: CASSPRDYSYEQYF; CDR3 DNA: TGTGCCAGCAGCCCCCGGGACTACTCCTACGAGCAGTACTTC
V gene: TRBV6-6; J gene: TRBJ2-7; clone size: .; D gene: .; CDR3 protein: CASSRGRGGNEQYF; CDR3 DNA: TGTGCCAGCAGTAGGGGCCGAGGAGGGAACGAGCAGTACTTC
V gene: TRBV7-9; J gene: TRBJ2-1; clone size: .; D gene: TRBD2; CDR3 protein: CASSLRLAGHLDEQFF; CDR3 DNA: TGTGCCAGCAGCTTGAGACTAGCGGGACACCTTGATGAGCAGTTCTTC
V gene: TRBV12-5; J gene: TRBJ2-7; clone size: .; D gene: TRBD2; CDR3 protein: CASGLGLAGTYEQYF; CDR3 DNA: TGTGCTAGTGGTTTGGGGCTAGCGGGGACGTACGAGCAGTACTTC
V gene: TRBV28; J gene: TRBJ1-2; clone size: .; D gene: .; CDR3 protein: CASSFRGYTF; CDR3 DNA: TGTGCCAGCAGTTTTCGTGGCTACACCTTC
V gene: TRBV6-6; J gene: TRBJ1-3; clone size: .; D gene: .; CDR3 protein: CASSYSGNTIYF; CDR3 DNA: TGTGCCAGCAGTTATAGTGGAAACACCATATATTTT
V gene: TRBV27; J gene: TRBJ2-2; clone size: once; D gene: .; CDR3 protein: CASSSRVAGELFF; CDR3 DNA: TGTGCCAGCAGTTCCCGGGTCGCCGGGGAGCTGTTTTTT
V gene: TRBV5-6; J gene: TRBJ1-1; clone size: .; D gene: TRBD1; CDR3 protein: CASSLLPGQEAFF; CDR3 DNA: TGTGCCAGCAGCTTGTTGCCGGGACAGGAAGCTTTCTTT
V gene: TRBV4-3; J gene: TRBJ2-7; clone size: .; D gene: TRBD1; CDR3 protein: CASSKGRGPDEQYF; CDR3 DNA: TGCGCCAGCAGCAAGGGCAGGGGGCCTGACGAGCAGTACTTC
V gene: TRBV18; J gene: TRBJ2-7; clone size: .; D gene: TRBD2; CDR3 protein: CASSQLAGDDEQYF; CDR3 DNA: TGTGCCAGCTCCCAACTAGCGGGAGATGACGAGCAGTACTTC
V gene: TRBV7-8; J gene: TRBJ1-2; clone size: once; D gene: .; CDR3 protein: CASSLGTGIYGYTF; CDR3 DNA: TGTGCCAGCAGCTTAGGTACAGGGATCTATGGCTACACCTTC
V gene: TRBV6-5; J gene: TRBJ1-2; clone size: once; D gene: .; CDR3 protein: CASSYSGYNYGYTF; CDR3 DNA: TGTGCCAGCAGTTACTCAGGGTATAACTATGGCTACACCTTC
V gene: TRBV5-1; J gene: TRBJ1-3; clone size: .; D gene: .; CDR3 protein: CASSTETSGNTIYF; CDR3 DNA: TGCGCCAGCAGCACCGAAACCTCTGGAAACACCATATATTTT
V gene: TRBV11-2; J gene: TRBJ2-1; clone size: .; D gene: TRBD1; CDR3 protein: CASSASGQGAEQFF; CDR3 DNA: TGTGCCAGCAGCGCGTCGGGACAGGGCGCTGAGCAGTTCTTC
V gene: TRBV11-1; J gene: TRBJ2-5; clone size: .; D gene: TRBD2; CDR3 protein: CASSPWGWGGGETQYF; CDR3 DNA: TGTGCCAGCAGCCCATGGGGATGGGGGGGAGGAGAGACCCAGTACTTC